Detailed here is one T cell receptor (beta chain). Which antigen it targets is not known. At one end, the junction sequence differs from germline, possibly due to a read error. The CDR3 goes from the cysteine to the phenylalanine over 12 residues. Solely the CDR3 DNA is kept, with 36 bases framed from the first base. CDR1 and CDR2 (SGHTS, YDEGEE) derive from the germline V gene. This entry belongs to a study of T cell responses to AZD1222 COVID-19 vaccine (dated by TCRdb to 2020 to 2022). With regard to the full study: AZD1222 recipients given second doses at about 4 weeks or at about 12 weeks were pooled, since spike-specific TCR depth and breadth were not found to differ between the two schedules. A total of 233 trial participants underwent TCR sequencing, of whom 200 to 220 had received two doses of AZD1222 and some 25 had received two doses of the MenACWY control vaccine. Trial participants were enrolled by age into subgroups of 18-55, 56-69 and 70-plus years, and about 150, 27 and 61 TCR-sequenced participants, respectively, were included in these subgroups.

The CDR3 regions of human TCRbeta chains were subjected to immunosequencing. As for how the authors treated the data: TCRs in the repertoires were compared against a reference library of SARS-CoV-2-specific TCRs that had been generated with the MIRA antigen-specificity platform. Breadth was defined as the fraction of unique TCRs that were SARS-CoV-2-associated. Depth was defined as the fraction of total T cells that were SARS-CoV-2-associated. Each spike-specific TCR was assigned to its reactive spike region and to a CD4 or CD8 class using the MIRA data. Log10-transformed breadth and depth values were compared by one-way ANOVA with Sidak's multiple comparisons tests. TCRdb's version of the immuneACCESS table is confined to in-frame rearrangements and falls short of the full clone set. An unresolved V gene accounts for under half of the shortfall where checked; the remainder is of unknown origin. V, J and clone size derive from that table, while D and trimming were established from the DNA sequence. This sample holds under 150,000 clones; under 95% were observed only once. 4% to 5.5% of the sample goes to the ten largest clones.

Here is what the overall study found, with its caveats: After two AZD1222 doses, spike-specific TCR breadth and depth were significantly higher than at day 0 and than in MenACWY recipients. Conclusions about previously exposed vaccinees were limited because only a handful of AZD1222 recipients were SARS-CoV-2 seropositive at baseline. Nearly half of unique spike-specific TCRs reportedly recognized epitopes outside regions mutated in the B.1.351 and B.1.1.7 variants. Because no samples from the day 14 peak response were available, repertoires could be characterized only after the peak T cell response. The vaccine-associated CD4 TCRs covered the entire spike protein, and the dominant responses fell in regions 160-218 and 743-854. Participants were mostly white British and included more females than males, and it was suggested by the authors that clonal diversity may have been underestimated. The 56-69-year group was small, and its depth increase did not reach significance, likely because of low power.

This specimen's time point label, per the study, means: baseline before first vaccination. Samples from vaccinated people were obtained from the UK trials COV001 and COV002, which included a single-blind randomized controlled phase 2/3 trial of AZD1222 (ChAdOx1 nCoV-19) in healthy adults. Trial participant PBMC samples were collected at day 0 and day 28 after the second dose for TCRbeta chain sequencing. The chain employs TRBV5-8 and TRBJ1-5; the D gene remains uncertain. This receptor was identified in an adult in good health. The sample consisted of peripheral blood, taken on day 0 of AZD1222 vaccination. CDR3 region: CASSPIEVPINF. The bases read TGTGCCAGCAGCCCAATAGAAGTCCCTATCAATTTT.